This TCR beta chain was sequenced during a study of cytomegalovirus exposure and HLA in healthy donors. Germline assignment: CDR1 SEHNR and CDR2 FQNEAQ (reference sequence). The CDR3 contains 14 residues. Trimming removed 2 bases from V and 7 bases from J; junction bases left unmatched: 2. It was with 60 Vbeta and 13 Jbeta primers that the PCR ran. Profiled with immunoSEQ multiplex PCR; TCRdb holds only in-frame clones, not every one. The table shows about 180,000 clones, with 70% to 80% occurring only once. This clone was observed a few times. The receptor was derived from a woman aged 30 to 39 in good health and CMV-seropositive. The genes are TRBV7-9 and TRBJ1-4; TRBD1 matches at 9 bases. The sample taken for sequencing was PBMCs. The CDR3, as DNA: TGTGCCAGCAGCTTAATGGGACAGGGTGAAAAACTGTTTTTT. Translating it yields CASSLMGQGEKLFF.